This TCR beta chain was found in a study of blood T cell repertoires in COVID-19. Measured with immunoSEQ multiplex PCR; TCRdb has only the in-frame clones, and not every one. The top ten hold roughly 3.2% of the sample, which has approximately 200,000 clones, approximately 88% seen once. Participants were aged roughly 18 to 95 years, lived in about 26 US areas, and enrolled virtually. There are 10 residues in the CDR3. V was cut by 6 bases and J by 8 bases, with 5 bases left in between. This clone was counted once. The sequenced material came from PBMCs or T cells enriched from blood (not recorded which). The TCR sequence derives from a woman aged 25 to 45 who had recovered from COVID-19. The chain combines TRBV12-3 or TRBV12-4 with TRBJ2-1; D gene unclear. The CDR3 reads CASSTYEQFF. The CDR3 DNA follows: TGTGCCAGCAGCACATATGAGCAGTTCTTC.